These 10 T cell receptor beta chains were all obtained from the same sample, sequenced in a study of T cells in Graves' hyperthyroidism and ophthalmopathy (dated by TCRdb to the late 2010s). The library was produced with multiplex PCR. These reads were obtained on an Illumina HiSeq 2000. The TCR beta CDR3 regions were amplified from RNA transcripts. The TCR CDR3 was subjected to a first round of RT-PCR using the HTBI primer set and the Qiagen OneStep RT-PCR kit. TCRdb itself trimmed the public reads at Q25 with fastp, ran MiXCR and retained productive beta chains. Rows are combined by CDR3 protein, so each entry shows the most common genes and DNA. The sample profile shows 330,000 or so distinct CDR3 sequences; about a sixth of them were found once. Around 15% of the sample is taken by the ten largest. The sequenced material came from blood. The receptors here all came from a woman between 40 and 50 years old with Graves' ophthalmopathy.

The genes are TRBV24-1 and TRBJ2-2, with 9 bases matching TRBD1. The ends lost 0 bases at V and 7 bases at J; junction bases unmatched: 5. Germline CDR1 KGHDR, CDR2 SFDVKD. This CDR3 has 16 amino acids. The CDR3 protein is CATSDLGQGYNGELFF. The CDR3 region has the DNA TGTGCCACCAGTGATTTGGGACAGGGGTATAACGGGGAGCTGTTTTTT.

The rearrangement joins TRBV30 to TRBJ2-2; no firm D call. The V and J ends lost 0 bases and 4 bases respectively, with 9 bases between them. Germline lookup yields CDR1 GTSNPN and CDR2 SVGIG (reference sequence). The CDR3 is 14 amino acids. The CDR3 coding sequence is TGTGCCTGGAGTGTAATCGTGACCACCGGGGAGCTGTTTTTT. Amino acid sequence: CAWSVIVTTGELFF.

The sample holds many counts of this clonotype. The rearrangement joins TRBV12-3 or TRBV12-4 to TRBJ2-2; 14 positions agree with TRBD2. Trimming took 2 bases from V and 1 from J; bases not matched to a gene: 9. This CDR3 region has 20 residues. The CDR3: CASSLRSPGLAGGNTGELFF. CDR3 nucleotides: TGTGCCAGCAGTTTAAGATCCCCCGGACTAGCGGGGGGGAACACCGGGGAGCTGTTTTTT.

In its sample, this clonotype was seen many times. The J gene is TRBJ1-1, the V gene TRBV5-1, with D possibly being TRBD1 (5 bases). Trimming removed 5 bases at V and 3 bases at J, with 17 bases between. Germline loops: CDR1 SGHRS, CDR2 YFSETQ. The CDR3 has 15 amino acids. In DNA, the CDR3 is TGCGCCAGCAGGGATCCCGGACAACCCTACACTGAAGCTTTCTTT. Protein: CASRDPGQPYTEAFF.

This clonotype has ten or more counts. The chain carries TRBV10-2 and TRBJ2-7; D is unclear. Looked up from germline, CDR1 is WSHSY and CDR2 is SAAADI. There are 12 residues in the CDR3. V lost 3 bases, J lost 3 bases, and 6 bases lay in between. CDR3 nucleotide sequence: TGCGCCAGCAGTGATTTGGGCTACGAGCAGTACTTC. Its protein product is CASSDLGYEQYF.

This clonotype was seen many times. This may stem from a read error, because a much larger clone lies one nucleotide away. The DNA of the CDR3 is TGTGCCAGCAGCCACGGGACCGCCTACGTGCAGTACTTC. It codes for CASSHGTAYVQYF. The V call is TRBV6-1, the J call TRBJ2-7; D possibly matches TRBD1 or TRBD2 (5 bases each). This CDR3 is built from 13 residues. CDR1 is MNHNS and CDR2 is SASEGT in the germline V gene.

This clonotype was counted ten times or more. V and J are TRBV24-1 and TRBJ2-2; D might be TRBD2 (5 bases). The germline V gene encodes CDR1 KGHDR and CDR2 SFDVKD. Trimming stripped 0 bases from V and 6 bases from J, with 10 bases between. The CDR3 has 15 residues. The CDR3, as DNA: TGTGCCACCAGTGATTTGTACGAGGGCGCCGGGGAGCTGTTTTTT. Its translation is CATSDLYEGAGELFF.

This clonotype was counted many times. V is TRBV7-8 and J is TRBJ2-7; unclear D gene. Per germline, CDR1 SGHVS and CDR2 FQNEAQ. The length of the CDR3 is 13 residues. V lost 1 base and J lost 4, with 8 bases in between. The CDR3 here is CASSLGQIYEQYF. DNA of the CDR3: TGTGCCAGCAGCTTAGGTCAAATTTACGAGCAGTACTTC.

The sample holds many counts of this clonotype. Germline is not matched at one junction end, which may reflect a read error. The rearrangement links TRBV15 to TRBJ2-7; 7 positions agree with TRBD2. The CDR3 has 15 amino acids. CDR1 and CDR2 (germline): LNHNV, YYDKDF (reference sequence). The CDR3 DNA is TGTGCCACCAGCAGAGAGCGGCGGGAGACCTACGGGCAGTACTTC. Translated, it gives CATSRERRETYGQYF.

Ten or more counts support this clonotype. The rearrangement links TRBV27 to TRBJ1-1; no firm D call. Per germline, CDR1 MNHEY and CDR2 SMNVEV (reference sequence). The V end lost 4 bases, the J end lost 7 bases, and 7 bases lay between the germline ends. This CDR3 has 11 residues. The CDR3, as DNA: TGTGCCAGCAGTTCACAGTATGAAGCTTTCTTT. It encodes CASSSQYEAFF.